Below, 7 T cell receptor beta chains from the same sample are listed, as sequenced in a study of blood T cell repertoires in COVID-19 (dated by TCRdb to about 2020). Library prep was done by the immunoSEQ multiplex PCR assay. The clones in this table, taken by TCRdb from immuneACCESS, are in-frame only. Not every clone is retained; where verified, under half of the shortfall comes from an unresolved V gene, and the cause of the rest is unknown. The sample contains about 300,000 clones, approximately 88% of them found a single time. The top ten clones comprise roughly 9.1% of the sample. Sequenced sample: peripheral blood. The receptor source for this set is a man younger than 35 with active or convalescent COVID-19.

This clone has only one observation. The chain is built from TRBV7-9 and TRBJ1-2, with D possibly being TRBD1 (5 bases). The CDR3 extends over 12 amino acids. Germline V gene sequence: CDR1 SEHNR, CDR2 FQNEAQ (reference sequence). The germline V and J ends were trimmed by 7 bases and 4 bases, with 10 bases remaining between them. CDR3 region: CASTAGLYGYTF. The CDR3 DNA sequence: TGTGCCAGCACTGCGGGGCTCTATGGCTACACCTTC.

V usage is TRBV4-3 and J usage is TRBJ2-3, with a possible D match to TRBD2 (6 bases). V was trimmed by 1 base and J by 2 bases, leaving 10 bases between them. Germline CDR1 LGHNA, CDR2 YSLEER. The CDR3 is 15 residues long. CDR3: CASSQGRGLTDTQYF. In DNA form, the CDR3 reads TGCGCCAGCAGCCAAGGGCGGGGCCTCACAGATACGCAGTATTTT.

The chain employs TRBV19 and TRBJ1-4; D is possibly TRBD1 (6 bases). V dropped 7 bases and J dropped 6 bases, with 21 bases sitting between them. Germline loops: CDR1 LNHDA, CDR2 SQIVND (reference sequence). This CDR3 spans 16 amino acids. DNA of the CDR3: TGTGCCAGTACCCCCATCGAAGGGGGGGCGCATGAAAAACTGTTTTTT. Its protein is CASTPIEGGAHEKLFF.

The chain recombines TRBV5-1 with TRBJ2-7, with TRBD1 matching 8 bases. Per the germline V gene, CDR1 is SGHRS and CDR2 is YFSETQ. The CDR3 spans 16 residues. Germline trimming cut 0 bases from V and 7 bases from J; bases unmatched to any gene: 12. The CDR3 here is CASSLASGRGLGEQYF. DNA for the CDR3: TGCGCCAGCAGCTTGGCCTCCGGCAGGGGGCTTGGGGAGCAGTACTTC.

This clone occurred a few times. CDR3 amino acids: CAIWNYDPYEQYF. CDR3 sequence (DNA): TGTGCCATCTGGAACTACGATCCCTACGAGCAGTACTTC. The chain employs TRBV2 and TRBJ2-7; no reliable D call. CDR1 is SNHLY, CDR2 FYNNEI, per germline. This CDR3 region has 13 residues. Trimming removed 10 bases from V and 2 bases from J, with 15 bases in between.

V and J are TRBV5-4 and TRBJ2-7, with a possible D match to TRBD1 (5 bases). Trimming shortened V by 0 bases and J by 3 bases, and 13 bases separated the two germline ends. CDR1 and CDR2 (germline): SGHNT, YYREEE (reference sequence). This CDR3 spans 15 amino acids. The CDR3 nucleotides read TGTGCCAGCAGCTTGGGGGCAGGGATCAACTACGAGCAGTACTTC. Residues: CASSLGAGINYEQYF.

The chain carries TRBV5-6 and TRBJ1-6; 8 nucleotides line up with TRBD1. The CDR3 extends over 16 amino acids. V was clipped by 3 bases and J by 7 bases; unmatched bases: 9. Germline V lookup: CDR1 SGHDT, CDR2 YYEEEE. CDR3 loop: CASSWPGQGRNSPLHF. The DNA of the CDR3 is TGTGCCAGCAGCTGGCCAGGACAGGGAAGAAATTCACCCCTCCACTTT.